This passage covers 15 T cell receptor beta chains from one sample sequenced in a study of cytomegalovirus exposure and HLA in healthy donors. This PCR relied on a set of 60 Vbeta primers and 13 Jbeta primers. Libraries were prepared by immunoSEQ multiplex PCR; TCRdb keeps only in-frame clonotypes and omits some of them. The sample shows over 150,000 clones, roughly 80% of them seen only once. Sequencing input: PBMCs. These receptors were obtained from a man aged 25 to 40 in good health and CMV-seronegative.

This clone was detected only a few times. CDR3 DNA: TGCGCCAGCAGCTTGGGAAGCGGGAGGGGAAAACAAGAGACCCAGTACTTC. As protein: CASSLGSGRGKQETQYF. This chain links TRBV5-1 with TRBJ2-5; 10 positions agree with TRBD2. Germline V gene data show CDR1 as SGHRS and CDR2 as YFSETQ. V shed 0 bases and J 2 bases; nucleotides not matched to a gene: 7. The CDR3 length is 17 residues.

J is TRBJ2-7 and V is TRBV11-1; 8 bases match TRBD1. CDR1 is SGHAT and CDR2 is FQDESV in the germline V gene (reference sequence). The CDR3 spans 16 residues. V was pared by 3 bases and J by 1 base, with 8 bases of the junction left unmatched. CDR3 sequence reads: CASSFRSTGDSYEQYF. The DNA for the CDR3 is TGTGCCAGCAGCTTTAGGTCGACAGGGGATTCCTACGAGCAGTACTTC.

This sequence joins TRBV29-1 and TRBJ2-1, with D maybe TRBD2 (6 bases). Germline V gene lookup returns CDR1 SQVTM and CDR2 ANQGSEA. The length of the CDR3 is 15 residues. V was clipped by 4 bases and J by 5 bases, with 18 bases between them. This CDR3 reads CSVAGRQRVDNEQFF. CDR3 DNA: TGCAGCGTTGCAGGGAGACAGCGGGTAGACAATGAGCAGTTCTTC.

V is TRBV28 and J is TRBJ2-2; D is unresolved. Per germline, CDR1 MDHEN and CDR2 SYDVKM. CDR3 size: 16 residues. Trimming shortened V by 3 bases and J by 3 bases, and 14 bases separated the two germline ends. CDR3 region: CASSFSFGSDTGELFF. As DNA, the CDR3 is TGTGCCAGCAGTTTCTCTTTCGGGTCTGACACCGGGGAGCTGTTTTTT.

With regard to this clone: An end of the junction differs from the germline gene, which may be a read error. The rearrangement uses TRBV7-9 and TRBJ2-2, with D uncertain. Germline CDR1 SEHNR, CDR2 FQNEAQ (reference sequence). This CDR3 is 12 amino acids long. The CDR3 here is CSSSLATGELFF. The CDR3 DNA follows: TGTTCCAGCAGCTTGGCCACCGGGGAGCTGTTTTTT.

V gene TRBV5-1 combines with J gene TRBJ2-5; TRBD1 is a possible D gene (5 bases). Germline assignment: CDR1 SGHRS and CDR2 YFSETQ. V lost 4 bases and J 2 bases, leaving 6 bases between the germline ends. The CDR3 extends over 12 amino acids. CDR3 sequence reads: CASSRQQETQYF. CDR3 in DNA: TGCGCCAGCAGCCGACAGCAAGAGACCCAGTACTTC.

The chain combines TRBV28 with TRBJ2-2, with 8 bases that match TRBD1. Trimming took 1 base from V and 4 from J; bases not matched to a gene: 2. The CDR3 is 15 amino acids. Germline CDR1 and CDR2: MDHEN and SYDVKM. In DNA, the CDR3 is TGTGCCAGCAGTTTATTAACAGGGGGCACCGGGGAGCTGTTTTTT. This codes for CASSLLTGGTGELFF.

This sequence joins TRBV6-5 and TRBJ2-7; D gene unclear. This CDR3 is built from 14 residues. Germline V lookup: CDR1 MNHEY, CDR2 SVGAGI. The V end was cut by 4 bases, the J end by 7 bases, with 17 bases between. The CDR3 sequence is CASSSRHRGWEQYF. The DNA for the CDR3 is TGTGCCAGCAGTTCCCGGCACCGAGGTTGGGAGCAGTACTTC.

This clone has a single count. In DNA form, the CDR3 reads TGTGCCAGCAGCTTGTCGGGAGGGTCCCGAGAGACCCAGTACTTC. As protein: CASSLSGGSRETQYF. This chain connects TRBV7-7 to TRBJ2-5; 8 bases align to TRBD2. Germline V gives CDR1 SSHAT, CDR2 FNYEAQ (reference sequence). CDR3 size: 15 residues. V lost 3 bases and J lost 4; bases outside the gene matches: 7.

The chain uses TRBV28 and TRBJ2-1; 7 nucleotides match TRBD1. The V gene's germline CDR1 is MDHEN and CDR2 SYDVKM. The V gene end was trimmed by 4 bases and the J gene end by 12 bases; junction bases not matched to a gene: 6. CDR3 length: 12 amino acids. This CDR3 is CASSSTGARQFF. DNA of the CDR3: TGTGCCAGCAGTTCCACAGGGGCTAGGCAGTTCTTC.

The chain is built from TRBV9 and TRBJ1-1; 7 positions match TRBD1. The germline V gene encodes CDR1 SGDLS and CDR2 YYNGEE. This CDR3 contains 14 residues. Trimming removed 2 bases from V and 7 bases from J; junction bases left unmatched: 8. Here the CDR3 DNA reads TGTGCCAGCAGCGTCGGACAGGAAGATATTGAAGCTTTCTTT. It yields the protein CASSVGQEDIEAFF.

J is TRBJ2-7 and V is TRBV5-4; 9 bases line up with TRBD1. The V and J ends lost 6 bases and 3 bases, in that order; junction bases with no gene match: 4. Germline loops: CDR1 SGHNT, CDR2 YYREEE (reference sequence). The CDR3 contains 13 residues. The CDR3 is CASKPGQGYEQYF. In DNA, the CDR3 is TGTGCCAGCAAACCGGGACAGGGCTACGAGCAGTACTTC.

The rearrangement links TRBV27 to TRBJ2-1; 10 nucleotides line up with TRBD2. Germline CDR1 reads MNHEY; CDR2 reads SMNVEV (reference sequence). The CDR3 contains 16 residues. With V trimmed by 3 bases and J by 4 bases, 6 bases remained unmatched. The CDR3 sequence: CASSFRLAGPYNEQFF. CDR3 DNA: TGTGCCAGCAGTTTCAGACTAGCGGGCCCTTACAATGAGCAGTTCTTC.

This CDR3 reads CASSWTGQGNTEAFF. The CDR3 DNA sequence: TGTGCCAGCAGCTGGACGGGACAGGGGAACACTGAAGCTTTCTTT. The V call is TRBV7-9, the J call TRBJ1-1; 9 bases line up with TRBD1. Germline CDR1 is SEHNR and CDR2 is FQNEAQ (reference sequence). This CDR3 contains 15 residues. V was clipped by 4 bases and J by 1 base; unmatched bases: 4.

The count of this clone is one. The chain is built from TRBV2 and TRBJ2-1; TRBD2 matches 13 bases. CDR1 and CDR2 (germline): SNHLY, FYNNEI. The CDR3 sequence is 16 residues long. V shed 3 bases, J shed 3 bases, and the junction held 2 bases outside the gene matches. Here the CDR3 DNA reads TGTGCCAGCAGTGACGGACTAGCGGGAGACTACAATGAGCAGTTCTTC. Protein: CASSDGLAGDYNEQFF.